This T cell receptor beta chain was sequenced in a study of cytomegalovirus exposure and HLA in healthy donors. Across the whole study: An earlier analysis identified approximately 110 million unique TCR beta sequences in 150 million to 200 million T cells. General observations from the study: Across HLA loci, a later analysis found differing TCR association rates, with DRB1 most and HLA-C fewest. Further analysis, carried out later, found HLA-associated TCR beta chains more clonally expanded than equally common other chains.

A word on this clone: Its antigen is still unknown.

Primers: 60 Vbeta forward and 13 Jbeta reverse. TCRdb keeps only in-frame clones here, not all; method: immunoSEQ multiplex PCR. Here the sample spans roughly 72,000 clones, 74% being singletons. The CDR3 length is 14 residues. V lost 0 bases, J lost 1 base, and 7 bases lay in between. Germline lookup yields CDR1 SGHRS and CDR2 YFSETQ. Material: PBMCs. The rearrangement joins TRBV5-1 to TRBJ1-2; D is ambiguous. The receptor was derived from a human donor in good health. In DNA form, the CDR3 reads TGCGCCAGCAGCTTGGCAACCGGTAACTATGGCTACACCTTC. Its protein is CASSLATGNYGYTF.